Here is one T cell receptor beta chain with its context. No antigen is known for it. 60 Vbeta and 13 Jbeta primers were used in PCR. The repertoire was sequenced with immunoSEQ multiplex PCR; TCRdb's copy has only in-frame clones and lacks some. The sample contains more than 80,000 clones, 75% of which appear only once. There are 12 residues in the CDR3. Germline V gene data show CDR1 as SQVTM and CDR2 as ANQGSEA. Trimming removed 5 bases at V and 3 bases at J, with 7 bases between. The data were obtained in a study of cytomegalovirus exposure and HLA in healthy donors. The study, taken as a whole, reports: In a later analysis, most CMV-associated TCR beta chains appeared HLA-restricted.

The receptor comes from a middle-aged man in good health and CMV-seronegative. The chain is built from TRBV29-1 and TRBJ2-2, with TRBD1 as a possible D gene (5 bases). Sequencing was done on a sample of PBMCs. The CDR3 reads CSVTRDTGELFF. In DNA, the CDR3 is TGCAGCGTTACCAGGGACACCGGGGAGCTGTTTTTT.